These T cell receptor beta chains were read from a single sample in a study of T cell responses to AZD1222 COVID-19 vaccine. The protocol was immunoSEQ multiplex PCR, while the TCRdb copy is restricted to in-frame clones and leaves out a portion. The sample shows fewer than 200,000 clones, roughly 94% of them seen only once. Sequenced material: peripheral blood, taken 28 days after the second AZD1222 dose. These receptors were obtained from an adult who received the AZD1222 COVID-19 vaccine. Both conserved end residues are part of each CDR3. The D gene is left open where the match is weak. Clone size, where shown, is once, few, many, or a class for clones that have expanded.

>once|NA|TRBJ1-1|TRBV27
TGTGCCAGCAGTTATGACTCGGGGAGCACTGAAGCTTTCTTT
CASSYDSGSTEAFF
>NA|TRBD1|TRBJ1-1|TRBV5-4
TGTGCCAGCAGCTTGGCGGGGACAGAGTGGACTGAAGCTTTCTTT
CASSLAGTEWTEAFF
>NA|NA|TRBJ1-6|TRBV30
TGTGCCTGGAGTGCCGTGGTCGCCGAAAATTCACCCCTCCACTTT
CAWSAVVAENSPLHF
>once|TRBD1|TRBJ1-2|TRBV30
TGTGCCTGGAGGGAGACAGGGGGCTATGGCTACACCTTC
CAWRETGGYGYTF
>NA|NA|TRBJ2-7|TRBV5-5
TGTGCCAGCAGCTTGGAGGTTGTTCCCTACGAGCAGTACTTC
CASSLEVVPYEQYF
>NA|NA|TRBJ2-3|TRBV5-1
TGCGCCAGCAGCTTGGCGCTGGGGTTTAGGACAGATACGCAGTATTTT
CASSLALGFRTDTQYF
>NA|TRBD1|TRBJ1-6|TRBV4-1
TGCGCCAGCAGCCTAAAACCGGGACAGGGTTTTTTGGAACTGCTCTTT
CASSLKPGQGFLELLF
>NA|NA|TRBJ2-2|TRBV27
TGTGCCAGCAGGGATAGGGCAGGAAACACCGGGGAGCTGTTTTTT
CASRDRAGNTGELFF
>NA|NA|TRBJ1-1|TRBV25-1
TGTGCCAGCAGTGTTAGGGTGAACACTGAAGCTTTCTTT
CASSVRVNTEAFF
>NA|NA|TRBJ2-1|TRBV5-1
TGCGCCAGCAGCCCGGGGCGGTTTTTAGATACCACCGTTAATGAGCAGTTCTTC
CASSPGRFLDTTVNEQFF
>NA|NA|TRBJ2-7|TRBV20-1
TGCAGTGCTAGTACATTCGACCAGATGGGCTACGAGCAGTACTTC
CSASTFDQMGYEQYF
>NA|NA|TRBJ1-4|TRBV21-1
TGTGCCAGCAGCAGTGGGGTAACCGGACGAGGAAAACTGTTTTTT
CASSSGVTGRGKLFF
>once|NA|TRBJ1-6|TRBV6-5
TGTGCCAGCAGACTAGGGCGCATCGGGGGTTCACCCCTCCACTTT
CASRLGRIGGSPLHF
>NA|NA|TRBJ1-1|TRBV6-6
TGTGCCAGCAGCCCGTATTGGACCCGAAACACTGAAGCTTTCTTT
CASSPYWTRNTEAFF
>NA|TRBD1|TRBJ2-5|TRBV2
TGTGCCAGCAGAGCCAGGGGGCGCAGCCAAGAGACCCAGTACTTC
CASRARGRSQETQYF
>NA|NA|TRBJ2-7|TRBV29-1
TGCAGCGTTGAGGTAGGGTACGAGCAGTACTTC
CSVEVGYEQYF
>NA|NA|TRBJ2-1|TRBV5-6
TGTGCCAGCAGCCGGTACAGCTCCTACAATGAGCAGTTCTTC
CASSRYSSYNEQFF
>NA|NA|TRBJ2-7|TRBV7-9
TGTGCCAGCAGCTTAGCGATCGGGGACTCCTACGAGCAGTACTTC
CASSLAIGDSYEQYF